A selection of T cell receptor beta chains follows, all from one sample in a study of blood T cell repertoires in COVID-19. Method: immunoSEQ multiplex PCR; TCRdb's copy keeps in-frame clones and lacks some. Of approximately 160,000 clones in the sample, almost 85% are singletons; the top ten hold 7.7%. The sequenced sample consisted of peripheral blood. The source of these receptors is a man aged 40-49 years who had recovered from COVID-19. The CDR3 runs from the conserved cysteine through the conserved F or W. Each record gives: J gene, V gene, clone size, D gene, CDR3 DNA, CDR3 protein. The D gene is left open where the match is weak. The size of a clone is reported for some rows only, either as once, few or many, or as a class for expanded clones.

j_call: TRBJ1-3; v_call: TRBV29-1; clone_size: -; d_call: -; cdr3_nt: TGCAGCGCCGGACAGTCTGGAAACACCATATATTTT; cdr3_aa: CSAGQSGNTIYF
j_call: TRBJ2-1; v_call: TRBV9; clone_size: -; d_call: TRBD2; cdr3_nt: TGTGCCAGCAGCGTAAGCAGCGGGGGGGCGGGCTACAATGAGCAGTTCTTC; cdr3_aa: CASSVSSGGAGYNEQFF
j_call: TRBJ1-2; v_call: TRBV27; clone_size: -; d_call: TRBD1; cdr3_nt: TGTGCCAGCAGACGGACAGGGGTAATTGGCTACACCTTC; cdr3_aa: CASRRTGVIGYTF
j_call: TRBJ1-4; v_call: TRBV9; clone_size: -; d_call: -; cdr3_nt: TGTGCCAGCAGCGTAGCGGTGGGAGACTCCGAAAATGAAAAACTGTTTTTT; cdr3_aa: CASSVAVGDSENEKLFF
j_call: TRBJ2-7; v_call: TRBV5-4; clone_size: -; d_call: -; cdr3_nt: TGTGCCAGCAGCCTCGGACAGTCAACCTCCTACGAGCAGTACTTC; cdr3_aa: CASSLGQSTSYEQYF
j_call: TRBJ1-5; v_call: TRBV19; clone_size: -; d_call: -; cdr3_nt: TGTGCCAGTAGTATAGAGGGGCGGATCCAGCATTTT; cdr3_aa: CASSIEGRIQHF
j_call: TRBJ2-7; v_call: TRBV20-1; clone_size: -; d_call: -; cdr3_nt: TGCAGTGCTAGTCTAGCGAGTGCCCGAATCGGGTCCTACGAGCAGTACTTC; cdr3_aa: CSASLASARIGSYEQYF
j_call: TRBJ2-1; v_call: TRBV7-9; clone_size: -; d_call: -; cdr3_nt: TGTGCCAGCAGCTTATCTTCCGGGTACAATGAGCAGTTCTTC; cdr3_aa: CASSLSSGYNEQFF
j_call: TRBJ1-5; v_call: TRBV12-3/TRBV12-4; clone_size: -; d_call: -; cdr3_nt: TGTGCCAGCAGTGGGGGGGCGTGGAAGCCCCAGCATTTT; cdr3_aa: CASSGGAWKPQHF
j_call: TRBJ1-3; v_call: TRBV10-3; clone_size: -; d_call: -; cdr3_nt: TGTGCCATCAGTGATATTGGCCAGGTGAACTCTGGAAACACCATATATTTT; cdr3_aa: CAISDIGQVNSGNTIYF
j_call: TRBJ2-1; v_call: TRBV24-1; clone_size: -; d_call: -; cdr3_nt: TGTGCCACCAGTGATTCTCACGGACAAGAAGGCTACAATGAGCAGTTCTTC; cdr3_aa: CATSDSHGQEGYNEQFF
j_call: TRBJ1-3; v_call: TRBV5-6; clone_size: -; d_call: TRBD1; cdr3_nt: TGTGCCAGCAGCTGGGACAGGGGCTCTGGAAACACCATATATTTT; cdr3_aa: CASSWDRGSGNTIYF
j_call: TRBJ2-4; v_call: TRBV10-3; clone_size: -; d_call: TRBD2; cdr3_nt: TGTGCCATCTCAGGGACTACCAAAAACATTCAGTACTTC; cdr3_aa: CAISGTTKNIQYF
j_call: TRBJ1-5; v_call: TRBV6-5; clone_size: many; d_call: TRBD1; cdr3_nt: TGTGCCAGCAGTCCACAGGGGGCCAGGCAGCCCCAGCATTTT; cdr3_aa: CASSPQGARQPQHF
j_call: TRBJ2-5; v_call: TRBV7-9; clone_size: -; d_call: -; cdr3_nt: TGTGCCAGCAGCCCCCCCTTATCTCAAGAGACCCAGTACTTC; cdr3_aa: CASSPPLSQETQYF
j_call: TRBJ2-4; v_call: TRBV6-6; clone_size: once; d_call: -; cdr3_nt: TGTGCCAGCAGCCCCTCTAGGGGCAAAAACATTCAGTACTTC; cdr3_aa: CASSPSRGKNIQYF
j_call: TRBJ2-7; v_call: TRBV20-1; clone_size: -; d_call: -; cdr3_nt: TGCAGTGCTAGTTCCAGCTCCTACGAGCAGTACTTC; cdr3_aa: CSASSSSYEQYF
j_call: TRBJ2-7; v_call: TRBV28; clone_size: few; d_call: -; cdr3_nt: TGTGCCAGCAGTCCGTGGGGGCCCTACGAGCAGTACTTC; cdr3_aa: CASSPWGPYEQYF
j_call: TRBJ2-7; v_call: TRBV6-6; clone_size: -; d_call: TRBD2; cdr3_nt: TGTGCCAGCAGCCTAAGGGGATCCGGGAGGGCCTACGAGCAGTACTTC; cdr3_aa: CASSLRGSGRAYEQYF
j_call: TRBJ2-7; v_call: TRBV6-5; clone_size: -; d_call: -; cdr3_nt: TGTGCCAGCAGTTACGGGCTCTCGAGCTCCTACGAGCAGTACTTC; cdr3_aa: CASSYGLSSSYEQYF
j_call: TRBJ2-7; v_call: TRBV4-2; clone_size: -; d_call: -; cdr3_nt: TGTGCCAGCAGCCAAGATCACAGGGGAGGTAACGAGCAGTACTTC; cdr3_aa: CASSQDHRGGNEQYF
j_call: TRBJ2-2; v_call: TRBV6-5; clone_size: once; d_call: -; cdr3_nt: TGTGCCAGCAGCCCGAGCGGCAACACCGGGGAGCTGTTTTTT; cdr3_aa: CASSPSGNTGELFF
j_call: TRBJ1-5; v_call: TRBV4-3; clone_size: -; d_call: -; cdr3_nt: TGCGCCAGCAGCCAAGATCCCGGGGTCGCACAGCCCCAGCATTTT; cdr3_aa: CASSQDPGVAQPQHF
j_call: TRBJ1-3; v_call: TRBV7-2; clone_size: -; d_call: TRBD1; cdr3_nt: TGTGCCAGCAGCTCGGACAGGATTGGAAACACCATATATTTT; cdr3_aa: CASSSDRIGNTIYF
j_call: TRBJ2-7; v_call: TRBV11-2; clone_size: -; d_call: TRBD1; cdr3_nt: TGTGCCAGCAGCTTAAGACAGGGGACTGGCGAGCAGTACTTC; cdr3_aa: CASSLRQGTGEQYF
j_call: TRBJ2-3; v_call: TRBV11-3; clone_size: -; d_call: TRBD2; cdr3_nt: TGTGCCAGCAGACAGCGGGGGGGCGGCACAGATACGCAGTATTTT; cdr3_aa: CASRQRGGGTDTQYF
j_call: TRBJ2-4; v_call: TRBV11-2; clone_size: -; d_call: -; cdr3_nt: TGTGCCAGCAGCTTAGCCTTCGGGACTAAAAACATTCAGTACTTC; cdr3_aa: CASSLAFGTKNIQYF
j_call: TRBJ2-3; v_call: TRBV5-1; clone_size: -; d_call: -; cdr3_nt: TGCGCCAGCGCCGTCACTACTTCTAGCACAGATACGCAGTATTTT; cdr3_aa: CASAVTTSSTDTQYF
j_call: TRBJ2-1; v_call: TRBV6-4; clone_size: once; d_call: -; cdr3_nt: TGTGCCAGCAGTGAGTTGGCGGGGGCCCACAATGAGCAGTTCTTC; cdr3_aa: CASSELAGAHNEQFF
j_call: TRBJ1-2; v_call: TRBV7-9; clone_size: -; d_call: -; cdr3_nt: TGTGCCAGCAGCTTAGTCGGACTACGGAATGGCTACACCTTC; cdr3_aa: CASSLVGLRNGYTF
j_call: TRBJ1-1; v_call: TRBV12-3/TRBV12-4; clone_size: -; d_call: -; cdr3_nt: TGTGCCAGCAGCGCTGCCAGGGACACTGAAGCTTTCTTT; cdr3_aa: CASSAARDTEAFF
j_call: TRBJ2-7; v_call: TRBV6-1; clone_size: -; d_call: -; cdr3_nt: TGTGCCAGCAGTGAAGGGCAGGTTCACTACGAGCAGTACTTC; cdr3_aa: CASSEGQVHYEQYF
j_call: TRBJ1-2; v_call: TRBV27; clone_size: -; d_call: TRBD1; cdr3_nt: TGTGCCAGCAAAATTGGACAGGACTATGGCTACACCTTC; cdr3_aa: CASKIGQDYGYTF
j_call: TRBJ1-2; v_call: TRBV11-2; clone_size: -; d_call: TRBD1; cdr3_nt: TGTGCCAGCAGCTCCCTTAAGAGGACAGGGGAAGGCTACACCTTC; cdr3_aa: CASSSLKRTGEGYTF
j_call: TRBJ2-1; v_call: TRBV7-9; clone_size: -; d_call: -; cdr3_nt: TGTGCCAGCAGCTTAACTCTTGTGCAGTTCTTC; cdr3_aa: CASSLTLVQFF
j_call: TRBJ1-3; v_call: TRBV3-1/TRBV3-2; clone_size: once; d_call: TRBD1; cdr3_nt: TGTGCCAGCAGCCCCTCTGACAGGGCTTCTGGAAACACCATATATTTT; cdr3_aa: CASSPSDRASGNTIYF
j_call: TRBJ1-1; v_call: TRBV28; clone_size: -; d_call: -; cdr3_nt: TGTGCCACCCTTCTTACCAGGGCCGGTGAAGCTTTCTTT; cdr3_aa: CATLLTRAGEAFF
j_call: TRBJ2-7; v_call: TRBV5-5; clone_size: -; d_call: -; cdr3_nt: TGTGCCAGCAGCTTTCCCCCCGGCTACGAGCAGTACTTC; cdr3_aa: CASSFPPGYEQYF
j_call: TRBJ1-5; v_call: TRBV7-8; clone_size: few; d_call: -; cdr3_nt: TGTGCCAGCAGCACGGGGACACACAATCAGCCCCAGCATTTT; cdr3_aa: CASSTGTHNQPQHF
j_call: TRBJ2-5; v_call: TRBV6-6; clone_size: -; d_call: TRBD2; cdr3_nt: TGTGCCAGCACGGGGCTAGCGGGGCAAGAGACCCAGTACTTC; cdr3_aa: CASTGLAGQETQYF
j_call: TRBJ2-1; v_call: TRBV4-1; clone_size: -; d_call: TRBD2; cdr3_nt: TGCGCCAGCAGCCAATCAGCGGGAGTCTCCTACAATGAGCAGTTCTTC; cdr3_aa: CASSQSAGVSYNEQFF
j_call: TRBJ1-6; v_call: TRBV12-3/TRBV12-4; clone_size: once; d_call: TRBD1; cdr3_nt: TGTGCCAGCAGGACAGGGGCATATTCACCCCTCCACTTT; cdr3_aa: CASRTGAYSPLHF
j_call: TRBJ2-6; v_call: TRBV19; clone_size: -; d_call: -; cdr3_nt: TGTGCCAGTAGTAAAGGGGTGGCGGGGGCCAACGTCCTGACTTTC; cdr3_aa: CASSKGVAGANVLTF
j_call: TRBJ1-1; v_call: TRBV4-3; clone_size: -; d_call: -; cdr3_nt: TGCGCCAGCAGCCAAGATCAGGCAGCATCCACTGAAGCTTTCTTT; cdr3_aa: CASSQDQAASTEAFF
j_call: TRBJ2-3; v_call: TRBV5-1; clone_size: -; d_call: TRBD1; cdr3_nt: TGCGCCAGCTCCCTCTCGGGGGACAGGGACTTGGGAACAGATACGCAGTATTTT; cdr3_aa: CASSLSGDRDLGTDTQYF
j_call: TRBJ2-7; v_call: TRBV5-6; clone_size: many; d_call: TRBD2; cdr3_nt: TGTGCCAGCAGCGTTAGCGGGAGCTCCTACGAGCAGTACTTC; cdr3_aa: CASSVSGSSYEQYF
j_call: TRBJ1-1; v_call: TRBV6-6; clone_size: -; d_call: -; cdr3_nt: TGTGCCAGTCACAAACAGGGGAACACTGAAGCTTTCTTT; cdr3_aa: CASHKQGNTEAFF
j_call: TRBJ2-5; v_call: TRBV3-1/TRBV3-2; clone_size: -; d_call: TRBD2; cdr3_nt: TGTGCCACCGAAGGGACTAGCGGGCCCCAAGAGACCCAGTACTTC; cdr3_aa: CATEGTSGPQETQYF
j_call: TRBJ2-1; v_call: TRBV27; clone_size: -; d_call: TRBD2; cdr3_nt: TGTGCCAGCACTTTAGCGGGGGGCCTCTACAATGAGCAGTTCTTC; cdr3_aa: CASTLAGGLYNEQFF
j_call: TRBJ2-2; v_call: TRBV29-1; clone_size: -; d_call: -; cdr3_nt: TGCAGCGTTTTGCGAAGTGACACCGGGGAGCTGTTTTTT; cdr3_aa: CSVLRSDTGELFF
j_call: TRBJ2-2; v_call: TRBV7-2; clone_size: -; d_call: TRBD2; cdr3_nt: TGTGCCAGCAGCCTTAGCGGGAGAGTAACCGGGGAGCTGTTTTTT; cdr3_aa: CASSLSGRVTGELFF
j_call: TRBJ1-1; v_call: TRBV5-6; clone_size: -; d_call: TRBD1; cdr3_nt: TGTGCCAGCAGCTTCGGACAGGGAGGTGGCACTGAAGCTTTCTTT; cdr3_aa: CASSFGQGGGTEAFF
j_call: TRBJ1-2; v_call: TRBV19; clone_size: -; d_call: TRBD1; cdr3_nt: TGTGCCAGTACCTCGCCCCGGACAGGTGCAAACCGCTACACCTTC; cdr3_aa: CASTSPRTGANRYTF